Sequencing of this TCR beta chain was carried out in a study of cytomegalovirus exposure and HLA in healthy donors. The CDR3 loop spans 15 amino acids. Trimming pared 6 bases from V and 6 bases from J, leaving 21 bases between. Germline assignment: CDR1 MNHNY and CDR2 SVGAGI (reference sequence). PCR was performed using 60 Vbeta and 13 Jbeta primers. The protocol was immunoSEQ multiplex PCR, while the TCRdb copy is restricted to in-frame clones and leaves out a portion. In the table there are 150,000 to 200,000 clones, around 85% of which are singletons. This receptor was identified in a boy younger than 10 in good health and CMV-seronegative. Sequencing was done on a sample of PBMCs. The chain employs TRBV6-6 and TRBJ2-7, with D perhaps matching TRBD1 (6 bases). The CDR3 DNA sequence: TGTGCCAGCAGAAATCCGGGACACGTTGAGGGCGAGCAGTACGTC. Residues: CASRNPGHVEGEQYV.